The clone carrying this T cell receptor (beta chain) was recorded many times. The entry originates in a study of T cells in Graves' hyperthyroidism and ophthalmopathy. The germline V gene has CDR1 SQVTM and CDR2 ANQGSEA. Trimming shortened V by 0 bases and J by 0 bases, and 11 bases separated the two germline ends. The CDR3 loop spans 15 amino acids. TCR beta CDR3 sequences were amplified from RNA transcripts. First-round RT-PCR targeting the TCR CDR3 was performed with the HTBI primer set. TCRdb reprocessed the multiplex PCR reads with MiXCR, giving one entry per CDR3 protein. The sample yields 600,000 or so distinct CDR3 sequences, under 60% seen once.

The sequencing input was peripheral blood or thyroid tissue (not recorded which). The chain recombines TRBV29-1 with TRBJ2-5; no definite D call. This clonotype was sampled from a woman between 18 and 30 years old with Graves' hyperthyroidism. The CDR3 loop reads CSVEDAESDQETQYF. CDR3 nucleotides: TGCAGCGTTGAAGATGCAGAGAGTGACCAAGAGACCCAGTACTTC.